This is a list of T cell receptor beta chains from one sample in a study of beta chain features in type 1 diabetes. Produced via immunoSEQ multiplex PCR; TCRdb's table is partial and in-frame only. The sample lists hundreds of thousands of clones; around 15% were seen once. What was sequenced was naive CD4+ T cells from blood. The receptors were sampled from a man aged 18 to 29 with type 1 diabetes. Each CDR3 is given with its conserved first and last residue. The D gene is left open where the match is weak. Clone size is shown for a subset of rows, as once, few, many or a class of expanded clone.

D	V	size	J	DNA	CDR3
NA	TRBV10-2	few	TRBJ1-5	TGCGCCAGCAGTGAGTCTCGAGGATTCGGCAATCAGCCCCAGCATTTT	CASSESRGFGNQPQHF
NA	TRBV1	few	TRBJ1-5	TGCACCAGCAGCCAAGATATGGGGGCCCAGGGCAATCAGCCCCAGCATTTT	CTSSQDMGAQGNQPQHF
NA	TRBV9	few	TRBJ2-7	TGTGCCAGCAGCGTAGAAGCCGCCGGCTCCTACGAGCAGTACTTC	CASSVEAAGSYEQYF
NA	TRBV7-9	NA	TRBJ2-5	TGTGCCAGCAGCTTAGTAATAGCACAAGAGACCCAGTACTTC	CASSLVIAQETQYF
NA	TRBV19	few	TRBJ1-1	TGTGCCAGTAGTATAGTCCAGGTGGGGAACACTGAAGCTTTCTTT	CASSIVQVGNTEAFF
NA	TRBV7-9	NA	TRBJ2-1	TGTGCCAGCAGCCTACTAGGGACCCACAATGAGCAGTTCTTC	CASSLLGTHNEQFF
TRBD1	TRBV30	few	TRBJ1-1	TGTGCCTGGAGTCGTCAGGGGGACACTGAAGCTTTCTTT	CAWSRQGDTEAFF
NA	TRBV28	few	TRBJ1-5	TGTGCCAGCAGTTTAGGGGGCGAAAGCAATCAGCCCCAGCATTTT	CASSLGGESNQPQHF
TRBD2	TRBV5-6	NA	TRBJ2-5	TGTGCCAGCAGCTTGGGGGTGTTACTAGCGGTACAAGAGACCCAGTACTTC	CASSLGVLLAVQETQYF
NA	TRBV5-7	few	TRBJ1-2	TGTGCCAGCAGCTTTGGATTTGCATATGGCTACACCTTC	CASSFGFAYGYTF
NA	TRBV5-1	few	TRBJ1-1	TGCGCCAGCAGCACAACGGGCACTGAAGCTTTCTTT	CASSTTGTEAFF
TRBD1	TRBV10-3	NA	TRBJ1-1	TGTGCCATCAGTGGACAGGGGGCAAACACTGAAGCTTTCTTT	CAISGQGANTEAFF
TRBD1	TRBV5-1	NA	TRBJ2-2	TGCGCCAGCAGCTTGGTAGCGGACAGGGACCTCACCGGGGAGCTGTTTTTT	CASSLVADRDLTGELFF
TRBD1	TRBV7-2	NA	TRBJ1-1	TGTGCCAGCAGCTTCGGTACAGGGGGAAAAGCTTTCTTT	CASSFGTGGKAFF
NA	TRBV7-2	NA	TRBJ1-1	TGTGCCAGCAGCTTAGCGGCAGGGGAGACTGGTGAAGCTTTCTTT	CASSLAAGETGEAFF
TRBD2	TRBV7-9	few	TRBJ2-5	TGTGCCAGCAGCTTAGGTGGGACTAGCGGGCCTCTCACGTCAGAGACCCAGTACTTC	CASSLGGTSGPLTSETQYF
NA	TRBV2	few	TRBJ2-1	TGTGCCAGCAGGGACTTAGACAATGAGCAGTTCTTC	CASRDLDNEQFF
NA	TRBV5-1	NA	TRBJ2-3	TGCGCCAGCAGCTTAGCGGTGCCCGGCGCAGATACGCAGTATTTT	CASSLAVPGADTQYF
NA	TRBV27	NA	TRBJ1-3	TGTGCCAGCAGTTTATCGATCCCAGGCTCTGGAAACACCATATATTTT	CASSLSIPGSGNTIYF
NA	TRBV13	once	TRBJ1-6	TGTGCCAGCAGCCAATTGGGGGATTCACCCCTCCACTTT	CASSQLGDSPLHF
NA	TRBV7-6	few	TRBJ1-3	TGTGCCAGCAGCTCCGAGACCTCTGGAAACACCATATATTTT	CASSSETSGNTIYF
TRBD1	TRBV30	NA	TRBJ1-4	TGTGCCTGGAACCCGCACCGGGACAGTAATGAAAAACTGTTTTTT	CAWNPHRDSNEKLFF
TRBD2	TRBV25-1	few	TRBJ2-3	TGTGCCAGCAGTGGCGGGGGTGCGGGAGATACGCAGTATTTT	CASSGGGAGDTQYF
TRBD1	TRBV6-6	NA	TRBJ2-7	TGTGCCAGCAGCGACCGTTCGGGACAGGGCTCCTACGAGCAGTACTTC	CASSDRSGQGSYEQYF
NA	TRBV7-9	few	TRBJ2-5	TGTGCCAGCAGCTTTACAGGGGAGACCCAGTACTTC	CASSFTGETQYF
NA	TRBV29-1	NA	TRBJ1-2	TGCAGCGCACCGGAAACACAGGGTTTCTATGGCTACACCTTC	CSAPETQGFYGYTF
NA	TRBV28	few	TRBJ2-7	TGTGCCAGCAGTTTAAAGACAGGTTGGGGCTACGAGCAGTACTTC	CASSLKTGWGYEQYF
TRBD2	TRBV6-6	NA	TRBJ2-1	TGTGCCAGCAGTTACTCGAAGAAGCGGGGACGGAATGAGCAGTTCTTC	CASSYSKKRGRNEQFF
TRBD1	TRBV5-1	NA	TRBJ1-2	TGCGCCAGCAGCTTGGAACGGGACAGGGACAACTATGGCTACACCTTC	CASSLERDRDNYGYTF
NA	TRBV30	few	TRBJ1-1	TGTGCCTGGAGTGTACTGGAGAGGGCTTTCTTT	CAWSVLERAFF
TRBD1	TRBV9	NA	TRBJ2-1	TGTGCCAGCAGCGACGACAGGGACGGGAATGAGCAGTTCTTC	CASSDDRDGNEQFF
NA	TRBV29-1	NA	TRBJ1-2	TGCAGCGTTTCCAATGGCTACACCTTC	CSVSNGYTF
NA	TRBV6-5	NA	TRBJ1-1	TGTGCCAGCAGGAAACAGGGTTACACTGAAGCTTTCTTT	CASRKQGYTEAFF
NA	TRBV4-1	few	TRBJ2-7	TGCGCCAGCAGCCAAAACACGCGGTACGAGCAGTACTTC	CASSQNTRYEQYF